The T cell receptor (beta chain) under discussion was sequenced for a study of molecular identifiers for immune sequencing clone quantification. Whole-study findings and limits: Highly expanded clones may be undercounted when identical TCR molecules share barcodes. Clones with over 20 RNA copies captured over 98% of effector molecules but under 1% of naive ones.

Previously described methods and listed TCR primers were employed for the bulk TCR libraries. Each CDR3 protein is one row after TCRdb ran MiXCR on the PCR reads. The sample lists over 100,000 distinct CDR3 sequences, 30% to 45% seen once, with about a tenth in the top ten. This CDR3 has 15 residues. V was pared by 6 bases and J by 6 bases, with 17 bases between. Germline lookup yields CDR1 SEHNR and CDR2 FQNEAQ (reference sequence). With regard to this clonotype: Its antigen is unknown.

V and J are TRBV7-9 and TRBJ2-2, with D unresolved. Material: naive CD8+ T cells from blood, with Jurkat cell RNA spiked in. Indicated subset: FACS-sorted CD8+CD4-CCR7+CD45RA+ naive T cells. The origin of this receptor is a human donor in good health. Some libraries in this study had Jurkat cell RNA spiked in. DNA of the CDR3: TGTGCCAGCAGAGTAGTTTCGGTTACAGCCGGGGAGCTGTTTTTT. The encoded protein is CASRVVSVTAGELFF.